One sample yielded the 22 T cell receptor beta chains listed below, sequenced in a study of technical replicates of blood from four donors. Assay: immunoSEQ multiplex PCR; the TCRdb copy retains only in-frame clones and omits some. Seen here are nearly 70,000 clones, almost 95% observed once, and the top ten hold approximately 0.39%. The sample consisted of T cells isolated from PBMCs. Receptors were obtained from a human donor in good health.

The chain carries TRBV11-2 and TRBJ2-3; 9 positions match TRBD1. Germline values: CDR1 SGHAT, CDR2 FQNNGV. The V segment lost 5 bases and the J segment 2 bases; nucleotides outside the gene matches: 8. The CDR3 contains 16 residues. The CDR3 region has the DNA TGTGCCAGCAGCCGGACAGGACAGGGGTTCACAGATACGCAGTATTTT. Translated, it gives CASSRTGQGFTDTQYF.

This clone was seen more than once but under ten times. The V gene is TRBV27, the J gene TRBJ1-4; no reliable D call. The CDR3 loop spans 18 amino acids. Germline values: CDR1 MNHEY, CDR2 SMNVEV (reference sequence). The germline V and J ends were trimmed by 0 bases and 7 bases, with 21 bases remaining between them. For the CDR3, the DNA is TGTGCCAGCAGTTTATCTGGCCAAATGCCCGGGATGGGTGAAAAACTGTTTTTT. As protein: CASSLSGQMPGMGEKLFF.

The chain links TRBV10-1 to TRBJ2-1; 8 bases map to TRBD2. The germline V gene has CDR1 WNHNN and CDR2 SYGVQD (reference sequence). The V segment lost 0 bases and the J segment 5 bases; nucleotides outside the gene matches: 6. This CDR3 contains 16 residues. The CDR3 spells CASSESPLAGDNEQFF. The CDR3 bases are TGCGCCAGCAGTGAGTCCCCCCTAGCGGGTGACAATGAGCAGTTCTTC.

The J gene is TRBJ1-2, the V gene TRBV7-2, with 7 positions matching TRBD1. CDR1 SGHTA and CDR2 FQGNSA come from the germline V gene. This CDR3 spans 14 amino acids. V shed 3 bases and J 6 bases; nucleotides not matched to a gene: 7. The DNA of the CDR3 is TGTGCCAGCAGCTTTACAGGGGAAGGCAATGGCTACACCTTC. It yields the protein CASSFTGEGNGYTF.

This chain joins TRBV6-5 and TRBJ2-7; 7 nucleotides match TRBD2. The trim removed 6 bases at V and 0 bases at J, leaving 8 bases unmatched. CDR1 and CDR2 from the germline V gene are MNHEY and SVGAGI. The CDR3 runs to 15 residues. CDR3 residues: CASRFLAESSYEQYF. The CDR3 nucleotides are TGTGCCAGCAGGTTCCTAGCGGAGAGCTCCTACGAGCAGTACTTC.

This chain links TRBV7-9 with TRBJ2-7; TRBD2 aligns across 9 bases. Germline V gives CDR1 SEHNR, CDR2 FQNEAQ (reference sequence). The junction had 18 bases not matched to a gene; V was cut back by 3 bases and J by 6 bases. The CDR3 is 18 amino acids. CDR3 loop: CASSFRSGGTGRTLEQYF. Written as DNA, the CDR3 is TGTGCCAGCAGCTTTAGGAGCGGGGGGACCGGACGAACTCTCGAGCAGTACTTC.

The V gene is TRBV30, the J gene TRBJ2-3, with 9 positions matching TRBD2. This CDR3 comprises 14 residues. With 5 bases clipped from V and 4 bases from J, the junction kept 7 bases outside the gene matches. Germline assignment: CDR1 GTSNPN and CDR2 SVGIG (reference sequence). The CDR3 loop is CAWSVAGVSDTQYF. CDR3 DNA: TGTGCCTGGTCGGTAGCGGGAGTGTCAGATACGCAGTATTTT.

In DNA form, the CDR3 reads TGCGCCAGCAGTGAAGGGGGGGTTGGTAATGAAAAACTGTTTTTT. Amino acids: CASSEGGVGNEKLFF. The chain combines TRBV10-1 with TRBJ1-4; TRBD1 might be the D (6 bases). The CDR3 totals 15 residues. The germline CDR1 and CDR2 sequences are WNHNN and SYGVQD (reference sequence). V was pared by 3 bases and J by 4 bases, with 12 bases between.

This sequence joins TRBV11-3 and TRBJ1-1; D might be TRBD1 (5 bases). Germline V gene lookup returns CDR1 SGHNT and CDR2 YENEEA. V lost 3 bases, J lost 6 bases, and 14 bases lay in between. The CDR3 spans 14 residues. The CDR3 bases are TGTGCCAGCAGCTTGGGGGGACCCTTGGCTGAAGCTTTCTTT. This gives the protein CASSLGGPLAEAFF.

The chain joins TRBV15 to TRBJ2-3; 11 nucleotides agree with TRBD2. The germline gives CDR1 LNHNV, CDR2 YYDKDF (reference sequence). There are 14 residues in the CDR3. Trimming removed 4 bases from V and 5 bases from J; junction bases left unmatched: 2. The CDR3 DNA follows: TGTGCCACCAGCAAACTAGCGGGAGTAGATACGCAGTATTTT. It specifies CATSKLAGVDTQYF.

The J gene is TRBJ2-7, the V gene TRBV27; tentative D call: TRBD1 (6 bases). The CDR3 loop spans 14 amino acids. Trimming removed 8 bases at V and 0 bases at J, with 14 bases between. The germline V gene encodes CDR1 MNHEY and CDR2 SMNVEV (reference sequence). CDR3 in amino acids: CASWDKGNSYEQYF. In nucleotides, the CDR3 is TGTGCCAGCTGGGACAAGGGGAACTCCTACGAGCAGTACTTC.

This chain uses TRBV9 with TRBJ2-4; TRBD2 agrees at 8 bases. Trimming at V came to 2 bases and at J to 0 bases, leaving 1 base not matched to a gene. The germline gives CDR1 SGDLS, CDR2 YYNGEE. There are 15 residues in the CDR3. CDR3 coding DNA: TGTGCCAGCAGCGTCGCGGGAGGAGCCAAAAACATTCAGTACTTC. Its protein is CASSVAGGAKNIQYF.

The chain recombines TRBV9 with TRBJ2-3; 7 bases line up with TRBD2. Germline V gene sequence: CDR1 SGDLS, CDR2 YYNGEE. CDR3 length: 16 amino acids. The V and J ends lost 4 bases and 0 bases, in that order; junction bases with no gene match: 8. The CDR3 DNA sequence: TGTGCCAGCAGCCCTCGACTAGCCACTAGCACAGATACGCAGTATTTT. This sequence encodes CASSPRLATSTDTQYF.

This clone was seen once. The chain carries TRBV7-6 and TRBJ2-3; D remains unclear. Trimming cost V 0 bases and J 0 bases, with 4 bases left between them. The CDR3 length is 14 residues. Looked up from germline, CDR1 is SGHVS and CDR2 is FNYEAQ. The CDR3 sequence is CASSLAASTDTQYF. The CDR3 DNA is TGTGCCAGCAGCTTAGCGGCTAGCACAGATACGCAGTATTTT.

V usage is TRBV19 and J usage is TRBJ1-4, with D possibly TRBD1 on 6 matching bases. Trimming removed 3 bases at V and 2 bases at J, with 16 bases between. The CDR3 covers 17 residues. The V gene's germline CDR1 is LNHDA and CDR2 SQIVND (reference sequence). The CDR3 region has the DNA TGTGCCAGTAGTATGTGGGACACATATACTACTAATGAAAAACTGTTTTTT. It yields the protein CASSMWDTYTTNEKLFF.

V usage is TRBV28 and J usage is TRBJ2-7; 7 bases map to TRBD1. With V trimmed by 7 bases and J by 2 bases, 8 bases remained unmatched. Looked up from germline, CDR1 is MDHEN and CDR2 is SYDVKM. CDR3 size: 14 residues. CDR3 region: CASTVTGIAYEQYF. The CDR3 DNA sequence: TGTGCCAGCACCGTGACAGGGATTGCCTACGAGCAGTACTTC.

CDR3 in DNA: TGTGCCAGCAGCGTTGGCGGGAGTACCCACGAGCAGTACTTC. This translates into CASSVGGSTHEQYF. This rearrangement joins TRBV9 to TRBJ2-7; 7 nucleotides agree with TRBD2. Trimming cost V 2 bases and J 5 bases; bases outside gene matches: 7. Germline CDR1 is SGDLS and CDR2 is YYNGEE. The CDR3 is 14 residues long.

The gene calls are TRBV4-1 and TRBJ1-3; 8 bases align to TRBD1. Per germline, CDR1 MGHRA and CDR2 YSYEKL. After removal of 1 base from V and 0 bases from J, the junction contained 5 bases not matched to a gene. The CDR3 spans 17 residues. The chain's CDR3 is CASSQGPGGNSGNTIYF. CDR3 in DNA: TGCGCCAGCAGCCAAGGTCCAGGGGGCAACTCTGGAAACACCATATATTTT.

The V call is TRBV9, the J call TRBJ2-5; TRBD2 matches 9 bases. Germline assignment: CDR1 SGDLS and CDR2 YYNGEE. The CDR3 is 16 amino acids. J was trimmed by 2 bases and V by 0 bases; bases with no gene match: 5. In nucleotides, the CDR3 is TGTGCCAGCAGCGTAGGAGAAACTAGCGGGCAAGAGACCCAGTACTTC. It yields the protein CASSVGETSGQETQYF.

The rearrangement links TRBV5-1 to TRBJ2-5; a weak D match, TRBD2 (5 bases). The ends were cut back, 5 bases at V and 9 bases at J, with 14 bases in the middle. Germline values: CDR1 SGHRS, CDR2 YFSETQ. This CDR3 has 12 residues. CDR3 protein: CASSLGEDPQYF. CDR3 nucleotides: TGCGCCAGCAGTCTGGGAGAAGATCCCCAGTACTTC.

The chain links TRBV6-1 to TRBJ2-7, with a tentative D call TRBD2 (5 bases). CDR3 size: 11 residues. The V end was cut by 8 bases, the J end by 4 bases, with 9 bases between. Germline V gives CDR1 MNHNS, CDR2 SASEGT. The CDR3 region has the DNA TGTGCCAGCCCCACGGGATACGAGCAGTACTTC. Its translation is CASPTGYEQYF.

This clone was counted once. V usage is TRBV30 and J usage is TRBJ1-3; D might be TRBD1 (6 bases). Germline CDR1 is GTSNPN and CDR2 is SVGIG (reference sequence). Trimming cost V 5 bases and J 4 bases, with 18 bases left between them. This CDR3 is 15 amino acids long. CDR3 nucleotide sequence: TGTGCCTGGGATCCGACAGGTCGTTCCGGAAACACCATATATTTT. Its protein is CAWDPTGRSGNTIYF.